Sequencing of this T cell receptor (beta chain) was carried out in a study of cytotoxic CD8 clonotypes in ibrutinib-treated CLL. The overall study: Response was recorded as partial in 24 patients and complete in 2; at median around 70 months, approximately 14 remained remitted and some 12 had progressed. Investigators collected response samples after a median approximately twelve months of treatment, range 6 to 36. Study-wide results and caveats: Clonality (at baseline) was higher than in age-matched healthy donors and tracked circulating CD8+ T-cell counts.

A word on this clone: Its antigen is as yet unknown.

The data were produced by immunoSEQ multiplex PCR, yet TCRdb's version contains in-frame clones alone and is incomplete. Here the sample spans hundreds of thousands of clones, under 75% being singletons. The germline V gene encodes CDR1 MNHEY and CDR2 SMNVEV (reference sequence). The V end lost 8 bases, the J end lost 4 bases, and 12 bases lay between the germline ends. The CDR3 has 12 amino acids. Specimen: PBMCs, collected after 24 months of ibrutinib treatment. The V and J genes are TRBV27 and TRBJ2-7, with a possible D match to TRBD2 (5 bases). The source is a human donor with chronic lymphocytic leukemia. The chain's CDR3 is CASRGVGYEQYF. CDR3 coding DNA: TGTGCCAGCCGGGGAGTGGGGTACGAGCAGTACTTC.